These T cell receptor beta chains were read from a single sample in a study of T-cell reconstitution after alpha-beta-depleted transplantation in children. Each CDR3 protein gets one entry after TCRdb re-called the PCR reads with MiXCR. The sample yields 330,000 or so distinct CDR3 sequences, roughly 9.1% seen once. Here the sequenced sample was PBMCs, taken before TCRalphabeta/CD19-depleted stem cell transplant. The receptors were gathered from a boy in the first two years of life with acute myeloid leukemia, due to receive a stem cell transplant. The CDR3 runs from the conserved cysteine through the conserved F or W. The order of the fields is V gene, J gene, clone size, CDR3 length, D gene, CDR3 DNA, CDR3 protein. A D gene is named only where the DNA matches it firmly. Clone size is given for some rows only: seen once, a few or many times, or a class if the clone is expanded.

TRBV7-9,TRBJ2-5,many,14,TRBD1,TGTGCCAGCAGCTTAGGGGACAGGGAAGAGACCCAGTACTTC,CASSLGDREETQYF
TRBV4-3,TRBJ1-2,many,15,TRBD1,TGCGCCAGCAGCCAAGCATCCGGGACAGGGGCCGGCTACACCTTC,CASSQASGTGAGYTF
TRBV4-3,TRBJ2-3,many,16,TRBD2,TGCGCCAGCAGCCAAGCTAGCGGGAGGCACACAGATACGCAGTATTTT,CASSQASGRHTDTQYF
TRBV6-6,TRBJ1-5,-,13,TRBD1,TGTGCCAGCAGACTACAGGGGTATCAGCCCCAGCATTTT,CASRLQGYQPQHF
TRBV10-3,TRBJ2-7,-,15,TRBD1,TGTGCCATCAGTGAGTCGACAGGGTTAAGCTACGAGCAGTACTTC,CAISESTGLSYEQYF
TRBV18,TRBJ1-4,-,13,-,TGTGCCAGCTCCCAGGGACTTGAAGAAAAGCTGTTTTTT,CASSQGLEEKLFF
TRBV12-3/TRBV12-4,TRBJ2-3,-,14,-,TGTGCCAGCAGGACTTCGATAAGCACAGATACGCAGTATTTT,CASRTSISTDTQYF
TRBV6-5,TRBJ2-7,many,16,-,TGTGCCAGCAGTTACACTAGGGCCCCGGGGCCCTACGAGCAGTACTTC,CASSYTRAPGPYEQYF
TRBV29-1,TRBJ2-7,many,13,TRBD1,TGCAGCGTTGATGGGGGACAGTCCTACGAGCAGTACTTC,CSVDGGQSYEQYF
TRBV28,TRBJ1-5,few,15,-,TGTGCCAGCAGCCCCTCCGGGGGGCCCCATCAGCCCCAGCATTTT,CASSPSGGPHQPQHF
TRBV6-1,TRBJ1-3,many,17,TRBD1,TGTGCCAGCAGTCAGGGGGGACAGGGAATCTCTGGAAACACCATATATTTT,CASSQGGQGISGNTIYF